This TCR beta chain was recovered during a study of blood T cell repertoires in COVID-19. Turning to the study itself: The origin of the acute and convalescent COVID-19 samples was the United States, Italy and Spain. Sources were T cells, B-cell-depleted T cells, or PBMCs; the material itself was cDNA or gDNA.

This clone has more than one count but fewer than ten. Original analysis: Estimation of nucleated cell counts relied on the amplification of reference gene primers. Assay: immunoSEQ multiplex PCR; the TCRdb copy retains only in-frame clones and omits some. V, J and clone size are those of that table, while D and trimming were read from the DNA. The sample lists some 150,000 clones; roughly 77% were seen once. This CDR3 is 15 amino acids long. Germline V gene data show CDR1 as LGHDT and CDR2 as YNNKEL (reference sequence). The junction had 4 bases not matched to a gene; V was cut back by 4 bases and J by 3 bases. Patients at the Seattle site were enrolled during active infection and followed longitudinally.

This chain links TRBV3-1 (or the pseudogene TRBV3-2) with TRBJ1-5; 9 bases are shared with TRBD1. Sequencing was done on a sample of peripheral blood. This clonotype was obtained from a woman between 70 and 85 years old with COVID-19, enrolled during active disease. CDR3 amino acids: CASSPRTGANQPQHF. In DNA, the CDR3 is TGTGCCAGCAGCCCAAGGACAGGGGCCAATCAGCCCCAGCATTTT.